Below, 2 T cell receptor beta chains from the same sample are listed, as sequenced in a study of T cell responses to AZD1222 COVID-19 vaccine (dated by TCRdb to the early 2020s). Receptor amplification or capture employed the immunoSEQ multiplex PCR assay. Sourced from immuneACCESS, this table was stored by TCRdb with only in-frame sequences that have V and J called. A share of the clones is absent; for the studies checked, an unresolved V gene accounts for under half, and the remainder has no known explanation. The sample table contains 77,000 or so clones; only one count was recorded for roughly 88% of them. The biggest ten clones account for approximately 19% of the sample. The sample's time point label is to be understood as: baseline before first vaccination. Source: peripheral blood, taken on day 0 of AZD1222 vaccination. The receptors were gathered from an adult in good health.

The V and J genes are TRBV14 and TRBJ2-1, with no clear D. V was clipped by 4 bases and J by 10 bases, with 14 bases between them. The CDR3 loop spans 13 amino acids. Germline V gene data show CDR1 as SGHDN and CDR2 as FVKESK. The CDR3 nucleotides read TGTGCCAGCAGCCCGGCTAGAGCAGGCGAGCAGTTCTTC. Translation gives CASSPARAGEQFF.

The J gene is TRBJ2-1, the V gene TRBV6-5, with TRBD1 matching 9 bases. Germline assignment: CDR1 MNHEY and CDR2 SVGAGI. CDR3 length equals 14 residues. Trimming removed 8 bases from V and 8 bases from J; junction bases left unmatched: 10. This chain's CDR3 is CASRGTGKRYEQFF. CDR3 coding DNA: TGTGCCAGCCGCGGGACAGGGAAACGGTATGAGCAGTTCTTC.